This is a list of T cell receptor beta chains from one sample in a study of blood T cell repertoires in COVID-19. The data were produced by immunoSEQ multiplex PCR, yet TCRdb's version contains in-frame clones alone and is incomplete. The sample holds some 45,000 clones, about four fifths seen once. Sequencing was performed on peripheral blood. The source of these receptors is a man aged 60-69 years with acute or convalescent COVID-19. CDR3s include the opening cysteine and the closing phenylalanine or tryptophan. A D gene is named only where the DNA matches it firmly. Not all rows give a size; the values are once, few, many and, for expanded clones, a class.

abundance,d_gene,v_gene,j_gene,CDR3nt,CDR3aa
NA,NA,TRBV7-8,TRBJ2-5,TGTGCCAGCAGCTTAGTAGGAGGGACAGTCCAAGAGACCCAGTACTTC,CASSLVGGTVQETQYF
NA,NA,TRBV5-6,TRBJ2-1,TGTGCCAGCAGCTTACCGGAGAAAGCCTACAATGAGCAGTTCTTC,CASSLPEKAYNEQFF
NA,TRBD1,TRBV29-1,TRBJ1-5,TGCAGCGTTGGGGGACAGTCCAATCAGCCCCAGCATTTT,CSVGGQSNQPQHF
NA,TRBD1,TRBV6-6,TRBJ1-2,TGTGCCAGCAGTCACAGGGGCCATACACCTATCCGAGGTGGCTACACCTTC,CASSHRGHTPIRGGYTF
NA,TRBD1,TRBV11-3,TRBJ2-1,TGTGCCAGCAGCTTAGGGACAGGGAAGAACAATGAGCAGTTCTTC,CASSLGTGKNNEQFF
NA,NA,TRBV9,TRBJ1-2,TGTGCCAGCAGCGTGCCCCAGGCAGGGTTGAATGGCTACACCTTC,CASSVPQAGLNGYTF
NA,NA,TRBV3-1/TRBV3-2,TRBJ1-2,TGTGCCAGCGTGGCAGGGATTGAAGGAGGCTACACCTTC,CASVAGIEGGYTF
once,NA,TRBV20-1,TRBJ2-7,TGCAGTGCTAGCTCAGGCCACGAGCAGTACTTC,CSASSGHEQYF
NA,NA,TRBV27,TRBJ2-2,TGTGCCAGCCGCTCCGGGTCCGGGGAGCTGTTTTTT,CASRSGSGELFF
NA,NA,TRBV5-1,TRBJ1-1,TGCGCCAGCAGCTGGAGGGAGGAGGGAGGCGCTGAAGCTTTCTTT,CASSWREEGGAEAFF
NA,NA,TRBV6-4,TRBJ1-6,TGTGCCAGCAGTGAGTCACGGAATTCACCCCTCCACTTT,CASSESRNSPLHF
NA,NA,TRBV7-6,TRBJ1-2,TGTGCCAGCAGCTCCTCGGGGGGGGGCCACCAGTATGGCTACACCTTC,CASSSSGGGHQYGYTF
NA,TRBD1,TRBV9,TRBJ2-1,TGTGCCAGCAGCGCGGGGGACAGGGGTTTCGCCAATGAGCAGTTCTTC,CASSAGDRGFANEQFF
NA,NA,TRBV29-1,TRBJ2-2,TGCAGCGTTGGAAGCGGCTCGCTCACCGGGGAGCTGTTTTTT,CSVGSGSLTGELFF
few,NA,TRBV6-6,TRBJ1-4,TGTGCCAGCAGTTTCAGGGGCCGGGATGAAAAACTGTTTTTT,CASSFRGRDEKLFF
NA,NA,TRBV6-6,TRBJ2-7,TGTGCCAGCAGCCCTAAACGGGAAAGGTACGAGCAGTACTTC,CASSPKRERYEQYF
NA,TRBD1,TRBV3-1/TRBV3-2,TRBJ1-6,TGTGCCAGCAGCCAAGATTTGGGAGGACAGGGGAGAAGTTCACCCCTCCACTTT,CASSQDLGGQGRSSPLHF
once,NA,TRBV5-1,TRBJ1-6,TGCGCCAGCAGCTTATCCGGGGACATCTCTAATTCACCCCTCCACTTT,CASSLSGDISNSPLHF
NA,NA,TRBV5-4,TRBJ2-3,TGTGCCAGCACCGAGAGGAGGGGCACAGATACGCAGTATTTT,CASTERRGTDTQYF
NA,NA,TRBV19,TRBJ1-5,TGTGCCAGTAAGACAGCGAGACAGCCCCAGCATTTT,CASKTARQPQHF
NA,NA,TRBV30,TRBJ2-2,TGTGCCTGGAGTCTCCATTGGACGGGGTTCGCCGGGGAGCTGTTTTTT,CAWSLHWTGFAGELFF
NA,TRBD1,TRBV6-2/TRBV6-3,TRBJ1-5,TGTGCCAGCAGCGCAGGGGGGCCGGGCAATCAGCCCCAGCATTTT,CASSAGGPGNQPQHF
once,NA,TRBV2,TRBJ1-5,TGTGCCAGCGGGGACACTGATAGCAATCAGCCCCAGCATTTT,CASGDTDSNQPQHF
NA,TRBD2,TRBV27,TRBJ2-7,TGTGCCAGCAGTCCCACGCTAGCGGGGCGGTACGAGCAGTACTTC,CASSPTLAGRYEQYF
NA,TRBD1,TRBV27,TRBJ1-2,TGTGCCAGCAGACGACAGGGCTCCTATGGCTACACCTTC,CASRRQGSYGYTF
NA,TRBD1,TRBV7-2,TRBJ1-3,TGTGCCAGCAGCGTTCCGGGACAGGGGGCTGGAAACACCATATATTTT,CASSVPGQGAGNTIYF
few,TRBD1,TRBV5-6,TRBJ2-7,TGTGCCAGCAGCTTGTTACAGGGGAACTCCGAGCAGTACTTC,CASSLLQGNSEQYF
NA,TRBD2,TRBV13,TRBJ2-7,TGTGCCAGCAGCGTGTCCCTGGGGACTACCTCCTACGAGCAGTACTTC,CASSVSLGTTSYEQYF
NA,NA,TRBV11-3,TRBJ1-5,TGTGCCAGCACCCCCCTCGAGGGTGGCCAGCCCCAGCATTTT,CASTPLEGGQPQHF
NA,NA,TRBV6-4,TRBJ1-1,TGTGCCAGCAGTGATCGGGGGAACACTGAAGCTTTCTTT,CASSDRGNTEAFF
NA,TRBD1,TRBV18,TRBJ1-5,TGTGCCAGCTCACCGGGACAGGGTAAACAGCCCCAGCATTTT,CASSPGQGKQPQHF
few,NA,TRBV7-9,TRBJ2-1,TGTGCCAGCAGCTTTGGAGTCAATGAGCAGTTCTTC,CASSFGVNEQFF
NA,NA,TRBV11-2,TRBJ2-3,TGTGCCAGCAGCTTAGATGGTTGGACAGCGGTGAGCACAGATACGCAGTATTTT,CASSLDGWTAVSTDTQYF
NA,TRBD1,TRBV30,TRBJ1-2,TGTGCCTGGAGCGTTGGACAGGGCCCCTATGGCTACACCTTC,CAWSVGQGPYGYTF
few,NA,TRBV5-1,TRBJ2-3,TGCGCCAGCAGCTTGGCACTAAGCCAATTCACAGATACGCAGTATTTT,CASSLALSQFTDTQYF
NA,NA,TRBV5-1,TRBJ1-1,TGCGCCAGCAGCTTATCCTCTACATCACAGTCCACTGAAGCTTTCTTT,CASSLSSTSQSTEAFF
few,TRBD1,TRBV4-2,TRBJ2-2,TGTGCCAGCAGCCAGCCCACGGGACAGGGAAGTACCGGGGAGCTGTTTTTT,CASSQPTGQGSTGELFF
NA,TRBD1,TRBV7-2,TRBJ1-3,TGTGCCAGCAGCTTACTACAGGGGTTGAGAAACACCATATATTTT,CASSLLQGLRNTIYF
NA,NA,TRBV30,TRBJ1-2,TGTGCCTGGAGTGAGGGAGGAGGAGTGTGGTATGGCTACACCTTC,CAWSEGGGVWYGYTF
NA,NA,TRBV6-5,TRBJ2-7,TGTGCCAGCAGTTATCAGGCCACGCTCAACTACGAGCAGTACTTC,CASSYQATLNYEQYF
NA,NA,TRBV6-5,TRBJ2-1,TGTGCCAGCAGTTACTCGACTGATGAGCAGTTCTTC,CASSYSTDEQFF
NA,NA,TRBV6-6,TRBJ1-2,TGTGCCAGCGATATCGGAGCGGGCCTACCCTATGGCTACACCTTC,CASDIGAGLPYGYTF